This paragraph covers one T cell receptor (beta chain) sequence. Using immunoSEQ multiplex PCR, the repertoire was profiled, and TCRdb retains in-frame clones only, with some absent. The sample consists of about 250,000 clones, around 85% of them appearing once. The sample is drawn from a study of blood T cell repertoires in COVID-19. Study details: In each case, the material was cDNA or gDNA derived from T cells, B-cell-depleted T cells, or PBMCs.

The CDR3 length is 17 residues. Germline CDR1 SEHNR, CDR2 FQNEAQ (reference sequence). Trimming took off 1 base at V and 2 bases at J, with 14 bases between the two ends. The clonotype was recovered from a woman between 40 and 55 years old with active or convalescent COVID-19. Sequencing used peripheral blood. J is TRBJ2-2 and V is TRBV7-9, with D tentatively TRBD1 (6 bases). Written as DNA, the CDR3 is TGTGCCAGCAGCTTAGGGACCGGGACACCAAACACCGGGGAGCTGTTTTTT. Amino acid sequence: CASSLGTGTPNTGELFF.